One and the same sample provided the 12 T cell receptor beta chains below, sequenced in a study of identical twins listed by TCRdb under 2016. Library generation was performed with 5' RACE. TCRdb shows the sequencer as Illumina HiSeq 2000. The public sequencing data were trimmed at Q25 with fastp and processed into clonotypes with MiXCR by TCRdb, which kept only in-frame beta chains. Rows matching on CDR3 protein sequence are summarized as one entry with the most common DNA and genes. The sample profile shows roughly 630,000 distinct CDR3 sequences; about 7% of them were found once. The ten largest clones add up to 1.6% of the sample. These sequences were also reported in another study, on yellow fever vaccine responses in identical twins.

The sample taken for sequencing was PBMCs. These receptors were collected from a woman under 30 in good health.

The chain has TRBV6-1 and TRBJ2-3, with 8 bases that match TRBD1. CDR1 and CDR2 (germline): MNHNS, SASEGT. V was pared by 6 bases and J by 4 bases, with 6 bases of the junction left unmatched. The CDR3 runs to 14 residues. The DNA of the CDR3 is TGTGCCAGCAGAACCGGACAGGGACCAGATACGCAGTATTTT. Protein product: CASRTGQGPDTQYF.

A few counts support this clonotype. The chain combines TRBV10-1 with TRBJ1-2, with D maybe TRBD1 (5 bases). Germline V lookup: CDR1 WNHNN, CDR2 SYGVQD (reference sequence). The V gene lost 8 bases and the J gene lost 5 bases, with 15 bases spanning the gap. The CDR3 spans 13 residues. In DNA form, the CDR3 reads TGCGCCAGCCCGGGGCCATCGGGGTATGGCTACACCTTC. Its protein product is CASPGPSGYGYTF.

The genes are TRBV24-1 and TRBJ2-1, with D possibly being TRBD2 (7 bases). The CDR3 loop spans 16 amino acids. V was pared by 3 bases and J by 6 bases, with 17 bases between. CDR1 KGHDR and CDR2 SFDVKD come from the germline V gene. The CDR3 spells CATSDVRGRGSNEQFF. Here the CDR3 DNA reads TGTGCCACCAGTGATGTGCGGGGGCGCGGAAGCAATGAGCAGTTCTTC.

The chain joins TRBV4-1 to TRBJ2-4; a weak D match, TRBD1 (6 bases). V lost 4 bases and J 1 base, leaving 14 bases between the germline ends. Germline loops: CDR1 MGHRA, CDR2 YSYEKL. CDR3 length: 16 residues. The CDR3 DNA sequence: TGCGCCAGCAGCCGTACAGGGTTGGAGGCCAAAAACATTCAGTACTTC. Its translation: CASSRTGLEAKNIQYF.

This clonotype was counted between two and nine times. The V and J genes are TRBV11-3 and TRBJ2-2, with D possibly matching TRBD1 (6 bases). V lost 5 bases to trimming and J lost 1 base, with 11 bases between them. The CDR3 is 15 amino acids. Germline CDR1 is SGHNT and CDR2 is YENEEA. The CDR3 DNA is TGTGCCAGCAGCCCAGGGGACAAGAACACCGGGGAGCTGTTTTTT. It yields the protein CASSPGDKNTGELFF.

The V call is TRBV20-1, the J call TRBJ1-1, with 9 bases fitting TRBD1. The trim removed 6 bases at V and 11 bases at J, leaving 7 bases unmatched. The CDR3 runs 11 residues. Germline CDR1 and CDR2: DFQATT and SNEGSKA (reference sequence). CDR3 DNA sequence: TGCAGTGCCGGGACAGGGCGGGAGGCTTTCTTT. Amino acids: CSAGTGREAFF.

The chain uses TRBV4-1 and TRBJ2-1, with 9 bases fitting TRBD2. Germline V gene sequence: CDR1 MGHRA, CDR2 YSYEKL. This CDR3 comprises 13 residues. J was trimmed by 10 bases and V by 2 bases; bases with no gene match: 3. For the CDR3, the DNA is TGCGCCAGCAGCCAATGGGGGACTAGCGAGCAGTTCTTC. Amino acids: CASSQWGTSEQFF.

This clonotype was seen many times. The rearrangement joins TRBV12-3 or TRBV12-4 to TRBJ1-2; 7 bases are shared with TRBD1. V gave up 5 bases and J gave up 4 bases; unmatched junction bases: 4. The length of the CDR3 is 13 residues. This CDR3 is CASSTQGGYGYTF. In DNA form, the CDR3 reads TGTGCCAGCAGTACCCAGGGGGGCTATGGCTACACCTTC.

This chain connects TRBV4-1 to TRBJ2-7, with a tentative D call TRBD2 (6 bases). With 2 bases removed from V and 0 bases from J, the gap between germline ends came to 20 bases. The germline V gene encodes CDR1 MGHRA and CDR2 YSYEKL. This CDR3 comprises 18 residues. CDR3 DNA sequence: TGCGCCAGCAGCCAATTGCCACTTAGCGGAACAAACTCCTACGAGCAGTACGTC. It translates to CASSQLPLSGTNSYEQYV.

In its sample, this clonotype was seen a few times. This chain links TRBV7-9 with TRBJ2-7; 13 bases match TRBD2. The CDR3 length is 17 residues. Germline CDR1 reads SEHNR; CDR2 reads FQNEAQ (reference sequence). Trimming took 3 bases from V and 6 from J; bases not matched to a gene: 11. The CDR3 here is CASSLAVTGLAGLEQYF. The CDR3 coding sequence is TGTGCCAGCAGCTTGGCGGTGACGGGACTAGCGGGACTCGAGCAGTACTTC.

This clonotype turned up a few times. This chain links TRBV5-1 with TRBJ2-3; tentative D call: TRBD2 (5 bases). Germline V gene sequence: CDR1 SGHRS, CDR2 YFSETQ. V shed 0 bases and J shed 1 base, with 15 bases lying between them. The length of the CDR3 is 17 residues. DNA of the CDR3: TGCGCCAGCAGCTTGGTATCTGGAGGTTGGGGCACAGATACGCAGTATTTT. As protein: CASSLVSGGWGTDTQYF.

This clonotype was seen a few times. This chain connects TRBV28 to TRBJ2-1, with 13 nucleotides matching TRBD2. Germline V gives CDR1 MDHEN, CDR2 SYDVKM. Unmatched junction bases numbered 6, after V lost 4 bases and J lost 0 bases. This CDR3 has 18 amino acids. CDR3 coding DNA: TGTGCCAGCAGTTCCGGGACTAGCGGGGTTAGCTCCTACAATGAGCAGTTCTTC. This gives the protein CASSSGTSGVSSYNEQFF.